The 2 T cell receptor beta chains in this list originate from one sample, sequenced in a study of T cells after posttransplantation cyclophosphamide. Some clones are missing from TCRdb's copy, which holds only in-frame ones; the method was immunoSEQ multiplex PCR. This sample has around 35,000 clones, each found more than once. The specimen was PBMCs. The receptors were sampled from a woman aged 45-65 years in good health and a related stem cell transplant donor.

This clone was seen repeatedly, ten times or more. The chain combines TRBV7-9 with TRBJ2-5; TRBD2 might be the D (6 bases). The CDR3 runs to 12 residues. The germline V gene encodes CDR1 SEHNR and CDR2 FQNEAQ (reference sequence). Trimming removed 10 bases at V and 5 bases at J, with 14 bases between. The CDR3 spells CATAGGLETQYF. The CDR3 DNA reads TGTGCCACCGCCGGGGGTCTCGAGACCCAGTACTTC.

This clone was counted many times. The chain carries TRBV7-2 and TRBJ2-2; the match to TRBD1 covers 7 bases. J gave up 0 bases and V 5 bases, and 9 bases lay outside the gene matches. Germline V gene data show CDR1 as SGHTA and CDR2 as FQGNSA. The CDR3 runs to 17 residues. CDR3 residues: CASSVDRDRANTGELFF. In DNA form, the CDR3 reads TGTGCCAGCAGCGTAGACAGGGACAGAGCGAACACCGGGGAGCTGTTTTTT.